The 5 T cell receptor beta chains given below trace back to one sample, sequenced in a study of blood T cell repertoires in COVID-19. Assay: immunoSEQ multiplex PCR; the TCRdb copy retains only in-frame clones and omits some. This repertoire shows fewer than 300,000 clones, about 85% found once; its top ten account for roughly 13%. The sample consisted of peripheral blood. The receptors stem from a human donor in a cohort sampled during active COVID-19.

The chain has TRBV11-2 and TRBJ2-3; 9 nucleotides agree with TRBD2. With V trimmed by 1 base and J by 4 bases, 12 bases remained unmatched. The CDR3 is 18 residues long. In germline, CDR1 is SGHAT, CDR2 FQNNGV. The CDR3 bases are TGTGCCAGCAGCTTAGTATCAGGTAGCGGGAGTAAAGCAGATACGCAGTATTTT. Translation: CASSLVSGSGSKADTQYF.

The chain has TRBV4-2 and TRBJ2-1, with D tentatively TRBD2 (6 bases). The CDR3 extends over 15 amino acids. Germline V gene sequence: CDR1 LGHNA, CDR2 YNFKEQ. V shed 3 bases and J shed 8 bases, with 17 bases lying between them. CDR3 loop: CASSHEYRLDYEQFF. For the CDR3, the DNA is TGTGCCAGCAGCCATGAGTACCGACTAGACTATGAGCAGTTCTTC.

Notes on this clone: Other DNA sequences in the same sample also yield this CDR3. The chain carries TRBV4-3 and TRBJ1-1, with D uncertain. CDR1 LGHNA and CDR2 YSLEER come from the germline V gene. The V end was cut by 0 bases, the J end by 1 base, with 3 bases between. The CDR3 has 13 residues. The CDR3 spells CASSQDRNTEAFF. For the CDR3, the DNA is TGCGCCAGCAGCCAAGATCGGAACACTGAAGCTTTCTTT.

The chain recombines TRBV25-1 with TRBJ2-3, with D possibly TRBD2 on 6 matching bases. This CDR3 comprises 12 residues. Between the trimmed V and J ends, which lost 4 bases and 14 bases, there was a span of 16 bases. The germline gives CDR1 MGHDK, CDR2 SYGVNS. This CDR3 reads CASSGGLRIWYF. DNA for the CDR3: TGTGCCAGCAGTGGGGGACTGAGGATTTGGTATTTT.

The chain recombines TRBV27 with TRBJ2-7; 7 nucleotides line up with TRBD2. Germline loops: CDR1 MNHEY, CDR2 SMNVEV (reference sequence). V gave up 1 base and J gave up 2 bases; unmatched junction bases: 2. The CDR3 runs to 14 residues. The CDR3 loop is CASSLYREAYEQYF. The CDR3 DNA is TGTGCCAGCAGTTTATATCGGGAGGCCTACGAGCAGTACTTC.